Listed here are 28 T cell receptor beta chains from one sample, sequenced in a study of blood T cell repertoires in COVID-19 (dated by TCRdb to between 2020 and 2021). Receptor libraries were prepared by the immunoSEQ multiplex PCR assay. TCRdb holds this immuneACCESS table with in-frame rearrangements only. Some clones are missing; in checked studies, unresolved V genes explain under half, and the rest has no known cause. The sample records a few hundred thousand clones, 75% to 90% of which are singletons. The biggest ten clones account for less than 2.5% of the sample. The material sequenced was PBMCs or T cells enriched from blood (not recorded which). The receptors were gathered from a man aged 25 to 40 who had recovered from COVID-19.

The chain uses TRBV9 and TRBJ1-5; D might be TRBD1 (5 bases). CDR3 size: 14 residues. Germline V gene lookup returns CDR1 SGDLS and CDR2 YYNGEE. The ends were cut back, 3 bases at V and 2 bases at J, with 9 bases in the middle. The CDR3 loop is CASSAGLGNQPQHF. CDR3 sequence (DNA): TGTGCCAGCAGCGCAGGGTTGGGCAATCAGCCCCAGCATTTT.

The rearrangement uses TRBV24-1 and TRBJ1-2; D unclear. Trimming removed 1 base from V and 8 bases from J, with 10 bases in between. The germline V gene encodes CDR1 KGHDR and CDR2 SFDVKD. The CDR3 is 13 amino acids. The CDR3 loop reads CATSDFAGSGYTF. DNA for the CDR3: TGTGCCACCAGTGATTTTGCGGGATCCGGCTACACCTTC.

This chain links TRBV5-1 with TRBJ1-4; 7 bases fit TRBD1. The CDR3 extends over 14 amino acids. CDR1 is SGHRS and CDR2 is YFSETQ in the germline V gene. The V segment lost 4 bases and the J segment 7 bases; nucleotides outside the gene matches: 7. The CDR3 is CASSPLEGAEKLFF. CDR3 in DNA: TGCGCCAGCAGCCCCCTTGAGGGGGCTGAAAAACTGTTTTTT.

This chain joins TRBV20-1 and TRBJ1-2, with D hard to call. Trimming cost V 3 bases and J 2 bases, with 4 bases left between them. Germline lookup yields CDR1 DFQATT and CDR2 SNEGSKA (reference sequence). The CDR3 loop spans 11 amino acids. The CDR3 loop reads CSASSNYGYTF. CDR3 DNA sequence: TGCAGTGCTAGTTCGAACTATGGCTACACCTTC.

The chain links TRBV5-4 to TRBJ1-2, with D perhaps matching TRBD1 (5 bases). CDR3 size: 17 residues. Germline values: CDR1 SGHNT, CDR2 YYREEE (reference sequence). The V gene lost 0 bases and the J gene lost 4 bases, with 19 bases spanning the gap. The DNA for the CDR3 is TGTGCCAGCAGCTTGGGAACAGGACCAACGGGGGGCTATGGCTACACCTTC. It codes for CASSLGTGPTGGYGYTF.

Comments on this clone: The same CDR3 also results from other DNA sequences found in this sample. The rearrangement uses TRBV9 and TRBJ1-1, with a possible D match to TRBD1 (5 bases). In germline, CDR1 is SGDLS, CDR2 YYNGEE. Trimming pared 5 bases from V and 0 bases from J, leaving 8 bases between. The CDR3 is 13 amino acids. The CDR3 region is CASSVTVNTEAFF. The CDR3 DNA is TGTGCCAGCAGTGTGACAGTGAACACTGAAGCTTTCTTT.

The genes are TRBV10-3 and TRBJ2-7, with 8 bases lining up with TRBD1. Germline trimming cut 6 bases from V and 2 bases from J; bases unmatched to any gene: 3. CDR3 length equals 13 residues. Germline lookup yields CDR1 ENHRY and CDR2 SYGVKD. CDR3 in DNA: TGTGCCATCAGGACGGGACAGGCCTACGAGCAGTACTTC. The encoded protein is CAIRTGQAYEQYF.

The gene calls are TRBV4-3 and TRBJ2-7; D is unclear. The germline V and J ends were trimmed by 4 bases and 6 bases, with 13 bases remaining between them. The V gene's germline CDR1 is LGHNA and CDR2 YSLEER. The CDR3 extends over 13 amino acids. CDR3: CASSPSQAGEQYF. The CDR3 DNA reads as TGCGCCAGCAGCCCCTCCCAAGCAGGCGAGCAGTACTTC.

The genes are TRBV10-3 and TRBJ2-1; maybe TRBD2 (5 bases). This CDR3 region has 15 residues. V shed 3 bases and J shed 0 bases, with 9 bases lying between them. Germline V gene lookup returns CDR1 ENHRY and CDR2 SYGVKD. The CDR3 sequence: CAISDRAGSYNEQFF. The CDR3 DNA sequence: TGTGCCATCAGTGATAGGGCGGGCTCCTACAATGAGCAGTTCTTC.

The chain carries TRBV5-1 and TRBJ1-5; possible D gene TRBD1, 6 bases. The V and J ends lost 4 bases and 11 bases respectively, with 19 bases between them. Germline V gives CDR1 SGHRS, CDR2 YFSETQ. This CDR3 has 14 amino acids. CDR3 coding DNA: TGCGCCAGCAGCCCTCTAGGGGGGGCGTCAGCCCAGCATTTT. It yields the protein CASSPLGGASAQHF.

The chain employs TRBV2 and TRBJ2-2, with 9 bases lining up with TRBD2. The V and J ends lost 5 bases and 6 bases, in that order; junction bases with no gene match: 7. The CDR3 spans 15 residues. Per germline, CDR1 SNHLY and CDR2 FYNNEI. This CDR3 reads CASSPQTSGAGELFF. The CDR3, as DNA: TGTGCCAGCAGTCCTCAGACTAGCGGCGCCGGGGAGCTGTTTTTT.

This chain connects TRBV30 to TRBJ1-6; 7 bases align to TRBD1. Trimming at V came to 3 bases and at J to 6 bases, leaving 8 bases not matched to a gene. Germline V gives CDR1 GTSNPN, CDR2 SVGIG (reference sequence). The CDR3 runs to 15 residues. The CDR3 coding sequence is TGTGCCTGGAGGTACCCTGGGACAGTTAATTCACCCCTCCACTTT. Residues: CAWRYPGTVNSPLHF.

The V and J genes are TRBV9 and TRBJ1-1, with 9 bases aligning to TRBD1. Germline V CDR1 and CDR2: SGDLS, YYNGEE. V was pared by 6 bases and J by 2 bases, with 8 bases of the junction left unmatched. The CDR3 runs 15 residues. The CDR3 coding sequence is TGTGCCAGCACCCCTGGGGACAGGGTAAACACTGAAGCTTTCTTT. As protein: CASTPGDRVNTEAFF.

The rearrangement uses TRBV27 and TRBJ1-4; 7 bases line up with TRBD1. The V gene end was trimmed by 4 bases and the J gene end by 4 bases; junction bases not matched to a gene: 6. This CDR3 region has 15 residues. CDR1 MNHEY and CDR2 SMNVEV come from the germline V gene (reference sequence). The CDR3 sequence: CASSSPGQFNEKLFF. DNA of the CDR3: TGTGCCAGCAGTTCCCCGGGACAGTTTAATGAAAAACTGTTTTTT.

The rearrangement links TRBV3-1 (or the pseudogene TRBV3-2) to TRBJ1-1; 7 bases align to TRBD1. Germline V gene sequence: CDR1 LGHDT, CDR2 YNNKEL (reference sequence). CDR3 length: 13 residues. The J segment lost 1 base and the V segment lost 4 bases, leaving 0 bases of the junction unmatched. The CDR3: CASSRDRNTEAFF. The DNA for the CDR3 is TGTGCCAGCAGCCGGGACAGGAACACTGAAGCTTTCTTT.

The V and J genes are TRBV6-2 or TRBV6-3 and TRBJ1-2; D remains ambiguous. The germline CDR1 and CDR2 sequences are MNHEY and SVGEGT. The CDR3 length is 13 residues. V was shortened by 0 bases and J by 6 bases, with 8 bases between the two germline ends. The CDR3 region is CASSYSTGDGYTF. Written as DNA, the CDR3 is TGTGCCAGCAGTTACTCGACCGGGGATGGCTACACCTTC.

V is TRBV9 and J is TRBJ1-1; the match to TRBD1 covers 7 bases. The length of the CDR3 is 13 residues. Germline-derived CDR1 and CDR2 are SGDLS and YYNGEE. V lost 0 bases and J lost 8; bases outside the gene matches: 4. The CDR3 loop reads CASSVDRGEEAFF. In DNA, the CDR3 is TGTGCCAGCAGCGTAGACAGGGGCGAGGAAGCTTTCTTT.

The chain links TRBV3-1 (or the pseudogene TRBV3-2) to TRBJ2-1, with 9 bases identical to TRBD1. The length of the CDR3 is 14 residues. With V trimmed by 3 bases and J by 7 bases, 4 bases remained unmatched. Germline CDR1 LGHDT, CDR2 YNNKEL (reference sequence). The CDR3 DNA follows: TGTGCCAGCAGCCATGGACAGGGGTCTAATGAGCAGTTCTTC. Translated: CASSHGQGSNEQFF.

The CDR3 reads CASSLQGAMSGDTQYF. The CDR3 DNA is TGCGCCAGCAGCTTGCAGGGGGCGATGAGTGGAGATACGCAGTATTTT. The rearrangement joins TRBV5-1 to TRBJ2-3, with TRBD1 matching 8 bases. The CDR3 runs to 16 residues. J was trimmed by 5 bases and V by 1 base; bases with no gene match: 9. Germline V gene sequence: CDR1 SGHRS, CDR2 YFSETQ.

This clone appeared a single time. The chain links TRBV7-3 to TRBJ2-5; TRBD2 matches at 12 bases. This CDR3 has 15 residues. In germline, CDR1 is SGHTA, CDR2 FQGTGA. After removal of 4 bases from V and 2 bases from J, the junction contained 2 bases not matched to a gene. CDR3 DNA: TGTGCCAGCAGCTCGGGACTAGCGGGTCAAGAGACCCAGTACTTC. Translation: CASSSGLAGQETQYF.

This rearrangement joins TRBV5-5 to TRBJ1-2; possible D gene TRBD1, 6 bases. CDR3 length: 14 residues. Trimming shortened V by 1 base and J by 6 bases, and 13 bases separated the two germline ends. Germline-derived CDR1 and CDR2 are SGHKS and YYEKEE (reference sequence). The CDR3 spells CASSLFQGSNGYTF. As DNA, the CDR3 is TGTGCCAGCAGCTTGTTTCAGGGGTCGAATGGCTACACCTTC.

A single count supports this clone. The chain recombines TRBV19 with TRBJ2-7; TRBD1 aligns across 11 bases. Germline V gene lookup returns CDR1 LNHDA and CDR2 SQIVND (reference sequence). With 5 bases clipped from V and 3 bases from J, the junction kept 6 bases outside the gene matches. This CDR3 spans 15 amino acids. The CDR3 coding sequence is TGTGCCAGTAGTGTCGGGACAGGGGGTTTCTACGAGCAGTACTTC. It translates to CASSVGTGGFYEQYF. Supplemented by reference TRBV19 and TRBJ2-7, the full variable domain reads DGGITQSPKYLFRKEGQNVTLSCEQNLNHDAMYWYRQDPGQGLRLIYYSQIVNDFQKGDIAEGYSVSREKKESFPLTVTSAQKNPTAFYLCASSVGTGGFYEQYFGPGTRLTVT.

CDR3 in DNA: TGTGCCACCAGTGATGCGGGGGGGATGACAGATACGCAGTATTTT. Its protein product is CATSDAGGMTDTQYF. The V and J genes are TRBV24-1 and TRBJ2-3; 9 positions agree with TRBD2. V shed 3 bases and J 3 bases; nucleotides not matched to a gene: 3. The CDR3 is made up of 15 amino acids. Germline V lookup: CDR1 KGHDR, CDR2 SFDVKD.

The V and J genes are TRBV29-1 and TRBJ1-1; D gene unclear. The CDR3 loop spans 11 amino acids. Germline V lookup: CDR1 SQVTM, CDR2 ANQGSEA. Trimming left V 3 bases short and J 1 base short, with 3 bases between. CDR3 residues: CSVDWNTEAFF. The CDR3 DNA reads as TGCAGCGTTGACTGGAACACTGAAGCTTTCTTT.

The chain uses TRBV18 and TRBJ2-7; 11 bases are shared with TRBD2. The CDR3 extends over 17 amino acids. V lost 0 bases to trimming and J lost 4 bases; unmatched junction nucleotides: 8. The germline CDR1 and CDR2 sequences are KGHSH and LQKENI. The CDR3 sequence: CASSPPVGTSGRYEQYF. The CDR3 DNA reads as TGTGCCAGCTCACCACCGGTAGGGACTAGCGGTAGGTACGAGCAGTACTTC.

CDR3 bases: TGTGCCAGCAGCTTAGGAGGACAGGGACATGGCTACACCTTC. Protein: CASSLGGQGHGYTF. This chain links TRBV11-2 with TRBJ1-2; TRBD1 matches 8 bases. The CDR3 has 14 residues. J lost 6 bases, V lost 1 base, and 4 bases had no gene match. Germline V gives CDR1 SGHAT, CDR2 FQNNGV.

The genes are TRBV6-2 or TRBV6-3 and TRBJ1-1; D not certain. The CDR3 has 14 residues. Germline CDR1 MNHEY, CDR2 SVGEGT. Deletions cut 4 bases from V and 1 base from J, with 10 bases between. In DNA, the CDR3 is TGTGCCAGCAGTTGGTTCGGTGGGAACACTGAAGCTTTCTTT. Its protein is CASSWFGGNTEAFF.

The chain's CDR3 is CASSSGQGRAYEQYF. CDR3 sequence (DNA): TGCGCCAGCAGCTCCGGACAGGGCCGGGCTTACGAGCAGTACTTC. V and J are TRBV5-1 and TRBJ2-7, with 8 bases matching TRBD1. V lost 3 bases, J lost 4 bases, and 9 bases stayed unmatched. Germline V gene data show CDR1 as SGHRS and CDR2 as YFSETQ. CDR3 length equals 15 residues.